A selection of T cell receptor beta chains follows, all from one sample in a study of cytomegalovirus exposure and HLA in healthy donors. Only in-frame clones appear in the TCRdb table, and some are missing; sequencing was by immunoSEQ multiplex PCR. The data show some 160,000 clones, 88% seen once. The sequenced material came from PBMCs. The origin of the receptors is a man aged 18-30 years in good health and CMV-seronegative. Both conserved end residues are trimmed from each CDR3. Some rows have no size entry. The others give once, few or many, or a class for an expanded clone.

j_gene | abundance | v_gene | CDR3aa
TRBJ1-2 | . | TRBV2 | ASSSQENYGYT
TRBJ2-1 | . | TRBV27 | ASSSLLAGGISYNEQF
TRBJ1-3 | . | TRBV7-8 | ASSRLINPGSGNTIY
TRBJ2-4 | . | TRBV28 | ASSLSVGGADIQY
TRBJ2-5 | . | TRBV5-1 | ASSRKGQVKTQY
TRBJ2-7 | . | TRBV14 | ASSQAGGPNEQY
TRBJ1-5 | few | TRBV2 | ASSEGTSNQPQH
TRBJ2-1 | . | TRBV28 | ASSGAGEWNEQF
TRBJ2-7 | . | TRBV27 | ASSLRTGTAYEQY
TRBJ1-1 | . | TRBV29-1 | SVSRDRWTEAF
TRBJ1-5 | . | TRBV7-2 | ASSFSYRDNQPQH
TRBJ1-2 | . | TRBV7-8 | AIPTGTGDDYGYT
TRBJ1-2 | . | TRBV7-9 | ASNRGSTNYGYT
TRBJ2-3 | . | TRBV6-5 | ASSSVAASTDTQY
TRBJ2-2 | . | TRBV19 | ASSIRTGELF
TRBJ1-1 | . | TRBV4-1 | ASSQDILTGHKYTEAF
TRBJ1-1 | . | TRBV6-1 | ASSEATGRKDTEAF
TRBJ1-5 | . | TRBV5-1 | ASSLDGYSNQPQH
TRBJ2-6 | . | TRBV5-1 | ASSLARLAGESGANVLT
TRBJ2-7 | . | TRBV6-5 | ASSSGPPADEQY
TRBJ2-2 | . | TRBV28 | ASSLRRRGPNKFLTGELF
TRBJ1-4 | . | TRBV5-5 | ASSPGQGYEKLF
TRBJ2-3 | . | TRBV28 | ASHAPGDIGNTQY
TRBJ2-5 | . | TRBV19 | ASSIQYTRGRGETQY
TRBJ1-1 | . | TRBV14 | ASSPRIDTEAF
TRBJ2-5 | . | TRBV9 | ASSVLVGGGETQY
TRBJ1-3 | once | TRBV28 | ASNLGRQRGNTIY
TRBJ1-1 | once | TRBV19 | AVRGGGTEAF
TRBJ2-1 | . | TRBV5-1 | ASSLDIGGGAYNEQF
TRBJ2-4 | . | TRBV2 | ASSVGTATQNIQY
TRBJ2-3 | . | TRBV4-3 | ASSQVLLRGTDTQY
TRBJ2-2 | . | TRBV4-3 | ASSVDRGLNTGELF
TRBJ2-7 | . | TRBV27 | ASSLGGQGIEQY
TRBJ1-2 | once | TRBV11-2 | ASSPYSLHYGYT
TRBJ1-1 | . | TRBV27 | ASSLSQGWVAEAF
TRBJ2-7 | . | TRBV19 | ASSIGTGPYEQY
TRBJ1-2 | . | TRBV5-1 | ASSILGQGGGYT
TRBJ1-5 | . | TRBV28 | ASSLTAQH
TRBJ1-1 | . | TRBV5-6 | ASRFRRNLGNTEAF
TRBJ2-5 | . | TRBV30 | AWSVEGRRMETQY
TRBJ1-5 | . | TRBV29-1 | SAILGTGFSNQPQH
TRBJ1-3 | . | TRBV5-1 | ASSLDAGGSGNTIY
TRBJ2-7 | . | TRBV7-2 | ASSLAGAGALSYEQY
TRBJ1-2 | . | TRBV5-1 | ASSLERTGEDGYT
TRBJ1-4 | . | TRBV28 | ASSTLHRGETNEKLF
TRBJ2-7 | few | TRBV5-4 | ASRQDRGPREQY
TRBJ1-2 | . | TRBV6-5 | ASSIQGGNDYGYT
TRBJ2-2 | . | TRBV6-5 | ASSYGASATGELF
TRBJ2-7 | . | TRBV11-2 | ASSRQGYEQY
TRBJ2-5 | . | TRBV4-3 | ASSPTPRETQY
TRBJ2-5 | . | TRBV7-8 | ASSYPLAGGPPETQY
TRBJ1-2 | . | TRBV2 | ASTPGQGAGGYT
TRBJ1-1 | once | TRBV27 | ASGTGGLTEAF
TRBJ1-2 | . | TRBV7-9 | ASTREEYGYT
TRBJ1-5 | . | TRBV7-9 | ASSLGTGDPRRH
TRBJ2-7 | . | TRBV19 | ATGLGQNEQY
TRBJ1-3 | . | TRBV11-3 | ASSLGSSGNTIY
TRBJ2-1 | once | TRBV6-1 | ASSEFSDLSYNEQF